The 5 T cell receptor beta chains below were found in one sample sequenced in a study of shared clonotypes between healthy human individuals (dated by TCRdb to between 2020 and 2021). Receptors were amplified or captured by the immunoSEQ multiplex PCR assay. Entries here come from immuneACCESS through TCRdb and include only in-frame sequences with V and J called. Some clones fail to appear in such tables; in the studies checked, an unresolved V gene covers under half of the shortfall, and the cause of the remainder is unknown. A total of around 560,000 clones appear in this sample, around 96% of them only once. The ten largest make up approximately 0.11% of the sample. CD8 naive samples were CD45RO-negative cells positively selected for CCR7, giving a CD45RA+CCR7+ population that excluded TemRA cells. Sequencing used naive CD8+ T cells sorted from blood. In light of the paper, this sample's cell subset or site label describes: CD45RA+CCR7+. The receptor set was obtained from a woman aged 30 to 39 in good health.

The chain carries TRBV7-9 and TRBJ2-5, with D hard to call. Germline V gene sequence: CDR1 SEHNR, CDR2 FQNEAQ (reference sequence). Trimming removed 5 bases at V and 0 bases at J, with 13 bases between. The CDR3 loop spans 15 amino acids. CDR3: CASSPFPGDQETQYF. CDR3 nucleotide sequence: TGTGCCAGCAGCCCCTTCCCAGGTGACCAAGAGACCCAGTACTTC.

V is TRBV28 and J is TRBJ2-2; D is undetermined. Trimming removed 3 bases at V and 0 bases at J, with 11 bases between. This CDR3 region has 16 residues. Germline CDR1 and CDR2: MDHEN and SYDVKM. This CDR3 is CASSFWLAANTGELFF. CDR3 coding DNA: TGTGCCAGCAGTTTTTGGCTGGCCGCGAACACCGGGGAGCTGTTTTTT.

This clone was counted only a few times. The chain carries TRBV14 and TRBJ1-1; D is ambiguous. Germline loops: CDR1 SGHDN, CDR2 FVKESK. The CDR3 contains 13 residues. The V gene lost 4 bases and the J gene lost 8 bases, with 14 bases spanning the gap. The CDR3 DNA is TGTGCCAGCAGCCCATCTTCCGGGCTCGAAGCTTTCTTT. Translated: CASSPSSGLEAFF.

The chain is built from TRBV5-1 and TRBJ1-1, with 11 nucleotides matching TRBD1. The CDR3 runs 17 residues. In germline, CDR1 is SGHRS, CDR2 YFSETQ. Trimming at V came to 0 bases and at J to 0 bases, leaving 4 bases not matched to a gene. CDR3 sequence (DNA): TGCGCCAGCAGCTTGGGGACAGGGGGCAAGATGAACACTGAAGCTTTCTTT. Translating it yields CASSLGTGGKMNTEAFF.

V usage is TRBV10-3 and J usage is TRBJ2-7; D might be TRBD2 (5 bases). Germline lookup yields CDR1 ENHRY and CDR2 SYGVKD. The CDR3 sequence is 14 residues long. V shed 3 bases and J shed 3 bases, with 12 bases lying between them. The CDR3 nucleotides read TGTGCCATCAGTGATTCTGGACGGGACTACGAGCAGTACTTC. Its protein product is CAISDSGRDYEQYF.